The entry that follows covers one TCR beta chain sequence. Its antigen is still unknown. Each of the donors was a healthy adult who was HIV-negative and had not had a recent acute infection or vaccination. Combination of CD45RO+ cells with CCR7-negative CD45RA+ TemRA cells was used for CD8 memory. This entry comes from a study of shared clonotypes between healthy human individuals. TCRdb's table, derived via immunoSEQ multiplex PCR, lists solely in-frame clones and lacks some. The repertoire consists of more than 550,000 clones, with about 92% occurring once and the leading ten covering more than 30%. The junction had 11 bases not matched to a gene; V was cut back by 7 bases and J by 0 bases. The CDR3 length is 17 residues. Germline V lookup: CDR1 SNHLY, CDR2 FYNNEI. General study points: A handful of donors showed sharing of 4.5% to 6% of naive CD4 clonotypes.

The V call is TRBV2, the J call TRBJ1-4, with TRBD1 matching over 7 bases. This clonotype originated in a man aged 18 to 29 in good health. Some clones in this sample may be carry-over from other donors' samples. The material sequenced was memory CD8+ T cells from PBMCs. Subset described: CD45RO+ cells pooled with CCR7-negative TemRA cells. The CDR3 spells CASMKRDSPATNEKLFF. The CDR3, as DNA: TGTGCCAGCATGAAACGGGACAGCCCCGCAACTAATGAAAAACTGTTTTTT.